One and the same sample provided the 15 T cell receptor beta chains below, sequenced in a study of human T cells and chemical hapten exposure. As for time point: pre-sensitization, week 0. The treatment here: therapeutic diphenylcyclopropenone sensitization with weekly scalp DPC. TCRdb independently ran MiXCR on the RACE reads; one entry per CDR3 protein. This sample carries more than 300,000 distinct CDR3 sequences, approximately 5% of them seen once, and the ten largest clones take approximately 8.2%. Here the sequenced sample was whole blood, taken in connection with sensitization to the hapten diphenylcyclopropenone (DPC). These receptors came from a woman in her late teens or twenties with alopecia areata. Some clones in this sample may be carry-over from other donors' samples.

This clonotype was detected only a few times. The V gene is TRBV24-1, the J gene TRBJ2-3, with 7 positions matching TRBD1. J lost 3 bases, V lost 4 bases, and 12 bases had no gene match. CDR1 is KGHDR and CDR2 is SFDVKD in the germline V gene. The CDR3 runs to 17 residues. The CDR3 reads CATSDRDRGPRTDTQYF. CDR3 DNA: TGTGCCACCAGTGACCGGGACAGAGGGCCACGGACAGATACGCAGTATTTT.

This clonotype was seen at least ten times. The chain couples TRBV29-1 to TRBJ2-5; D ambiguous. This CDR3 spans 12 amino acids. CDR1 is SQVTM and CDR2 is ANQGSEA in the germline V gene. The V end lost 4 bases, the J end lost 1 base, and 7 bases lay between the germline ends. The chain's CDR3 is CSVAGIQETQYF. The CDR3 coding sequence is TGCAGCGTTGCGGGTATCCAAGAGACCCAGTACTTC.

Ten or more counts support this clonotype. CDR3 sequence: CASSLGRLSTDTQYF. The CDR3 DNA follows: TGTGCCAGCAGCTTAGGCAGACTCAGCACAGATACGCAGTATTTT. The V gene is TRBV7-9, the J gene TRBJ2-3, with unresolved D. Germline CDR1 is SEHNR and CDR2 is FQNEAQ (reference sequence). The CDR3 is made up of 15 amino acids. V was shortened by 1 base and J by 0 bases, with 8 bases between the two germline ends.

J is TRBJ1-1 and V is TRBV4-3; 10 nucleotides align to TRBD1. CDR3 length: 17 residues. The germline V gene has CDR1 LGHNA and CDR2 YSLEER. The V and J ends lost 0 bases and 4 bases, in that order; junction bases with no gene match: 8. In DNA, the CDR3 is TGCGCCAGCAGCCAAGATAGACAGGGGGCGCATGTCACTGAAGCTTTCTTT. Its protein product is CASSQDRQGAHVTEAFF.

This clonotype was observed many times. The genes are TRBV13 and TRBJ2-6; D gene uncertain. Germline lookup yields CDR1 PRHDT and CDR2 FYEKMQ (reference sequence). V was clipped by 5 bases and J by 2 bases, with 4 bases between them. The CDR3 consists of 13 residues. The CDR3 loop is CASSPAGANVLTF. Written as DNA, the CDR3 is TGTGCCAGCAGCCCAGCTGGGGCCAACGTCCTGACTTTC.

The J gene is TRBJ1-4, the V gene TRBV7-8, with TRBD1 identical over 7 bases. In germline, CDR1 is SGHVS, CDR2 FQNEAQ. CDR3 size: 14 residues. V was clipped by 4 bases and J by 6 bases; unmatched bases: 5. The CDR3 spells CASSSTGTDEKLFF. The DNA of the CDR3 is TGTGCCAGCAGCTCGACAGGGACGGATGAAAAACTGTTTTTT.

The chain couples TRBV5-1 to TRBJ2-3; 14 positions agree with TRBD2. Germline values: CDR1 SGHRS, CDR2 YFSETQ. J gave up 1 base and V 7 bases, and 11 bases lay outside the gene matches. The CDR3 totals 18 residues. CDR3 loop: CASSVMTSGGGGTDTQYF. The CDR3 bases are TGCGCCAGCTCCGTGATGACTAGCGGGGGGGGCGGCACAGATACGCAGTATTTT.

This clonotype showed up many times. This chain joins TRBV2 and TRBJ2-5, with TRBD2 matching over 7 bases. From germline, CDR1 is SNHLY and CDR2 FYNNEI. V was pared by 7 bases and J by 4 bases, with 6 bases of the junction left unmatched. The CDR3 totals 13 residues. The CDR3 sequence is CASTRDYSETQYF. The CDR3 bases are TGTGCCAGCACCCGGGACTACTCAGAGACCCAGTACTTC.

This clonotype was picked up many times. The V call is TRBV5-1, the J call TRBJ1-4; 10 bases line up with TRBD1. The length of the CDR3 is 15 residues. V shed 3 bases, J shed 6 bases, and the junction held 5 bases outside the gene matches. Germline assignment: CDR1 SGHRS and CDR2 YFSETQ. In nucleotides, the CDR3 is TGCGCCAGCAGCTATGCCGGGACAGGGGATGAAAAACTGTTTTTT. Its translation is CASSYAGTGDEKLFF.

This clonotype was seen a handful of times. V gene TRBV5-5 combines with J gene TRBJ2-2; the D is unclear. Trimming stripped 4 bases from V and 0 bases from J, with 16 bases between. The CDR3 has 17 amino acids. Germline-derived CDR1 and CDR2 are SGHKS and YYEKEE (reference sequence). CDR3 sequence reads: CASSLHTGRTNTGELFF. CDR3 DNA: TGTGCCAGCAGCCTACATACCGGCCGGACGAACACCGGGGAGCTGTTTTTT.

The genes are TRBV20-1 and TRBJ2-7; D possibly corresponds to TRBD1 (5 bases). Germline V gene lookup returns CDR1 DFQATT and CDR2 SNEGSKA (reference sequence). The V end was cut by 0 bases, the J end by 2 bases, with 14 bases between. The CDR3 is made up of 15 amino acids. CDR3 DNA: TGCAGTGCTAGAGATTCGGAAGGGGATGCCTACGAGCAGTACTTC. Translated, it gives CSARDSEGDAYEQYF.

This clonotype came up many times. This chain uses TRBV5-1 with TRBJ2-1; possibly TRBD2 for D (5 bases). V was cut by 2 bases and J by 8 bases, with 11 bases left in between. The CDR3 sequence is 13 residues long. The germline V gene encodes CDR1 SGHRS and CDR2 YFSETQ. This CDR3 reads CASSFRGADEQFF. In nucleotides, the CDR3 is TGCGCCAGCAGCTTCAGAGGAGCGGATGAGCAGTTCTTC.

This clonotype was detected only a few times. The V and J genes are TRBV29-1 and TRBJ1-1; D gene ambiguous. The length of the CDR3 is 10 residues. Germline V gene sequence: CDR1 SQVTM, CDR2 ANQGSEA. Trimming shortened V by 4 bases and J by 9 bases, and 9 bases separated the two germline ends. The CDR3 here is CSVVMSKAFF. CDR3 DNA: TGCAGCGTTGTTATGTCGAAAGCTTTCTTT.

This clonotype was found many times. The genes are TRBV29-1 and TRBJ1-4; D is unresolved. CDR1 and CDR2 (germline): SQVTM, ANQGSEA. The CDR3 spans 12 residues. The V gene lost 0 bases and the J gene lost 8 bases, with 7 bases spanning the gap. CDR3 coding DNA: TGCAGCGTTGAAGAAAACGAAGAAAAACTGTTTTTT. Residues: CSVEENEEKLFF.

There are many counts of this clonotype. The genes are TRBV12-3 or TRBV12-4 and TRBJ2-1, with 12 bases fitting TRBD2. With V trimmed by 7 bases and J by 5 bases, 3 bases remained unmatched. This CDR3 has 14 amino acids. CDR3 bases: TGTGCCAGCAACAGACTAGCGGGGGACAATGAGCAGTTCTTC. This codes for CASNRLAGDNEQFF.